This entry is about one TCR beta chain. Its antigen is undetermined. This CDR3 is 16 amino acids long. CDR1 and CDR2 (germline): SNHLY, FYNNEI. The V segment lost 6 bases and the J segment 2 bases; nucleotides outside the gene matches: 11. The method was immunoSEQ multiplex PCR; TCRdb's version includes in-frame clones alone and lacks a portion of them. In the table there are some 59,000 clones, 85% to 90% of which are singletons. The record originates from a study of OX40 agonist ivuxolimab in advanced cancers. Across the whole study: In three patients, partial responses were observed, one with hepatocellular carcinoma and two with cutaneous melanoma.

Points from the study as a whole: What antigens the expanded peripheral T cells recognized was never established. The study observed clonal expansion of CD4+ and CD8+ blood T cells by week 6 at 0.1 to 3.0 mg/kg.

Sequencing was performed on CD4+ or CD8+ T cells sorted from blood, taken in a trial of the OX40 agonist ivuxolimab. This TCR derives from an adult with an advanced solid tumor such as melanoma, head and neck, liver or kidney cancer. The V and J genes are TRBV2 and TRBJ2-3; TRBD2 matches 7 bases. CDR3 loop: CASSKTSGTTTDTQYF. The CDR3 bases are TGTGCCAGCAGCAAAACCTCCGGGACTACCACAGATACGCAGTATTTT.